This TCR beta chain derives from a study of blood T cell repertoires in COVID-19. Study details: The samples span acute and convalescent COVID-19 from the United States, Italy and Spain. In each case, the material was cDNA or gDNA derived from T cells, B-cell-depleted T cells, or PBMCs.

How the authors handled the data: From reference gene primer amplification, estimates of nucleated cell counts were derived. Measured with immunoSEQ multiplex PCR; TCRdb has only the in-frame clones, and not every one. The V and J calls and the clone size are those of that table, but D and trimming were determined from the DNA. The sample lists 100,000 to 120,000 clones, 87% occurring once. CDR1 and CDR2 (germline): SGDLS, YYNGEE. Losses at the gene ends were 1 base for V and 7 bases for J; bases not matched to a gene: 5. CDR3 size: 14 residues. This sequence was found in a human donor in a cohort sampled during active COVID-19. This chain uses TRBV9 with TRBJ1-2, with TRBD1 matching 9 bases. Sample: peripheral blood. The CDR3 spells CASSVLQGAGGYTF. CDR3 nucleotide sequence: TGTGCCAGCAGCGTACTACAGGGGGCGGGTGGCTACACCTTC.